These T cell receptor beta chains were read from a single sample in a study of blood T cell repertoires in COVID-19. Method: immunoSEQ multiplex PCR; TCRdb's copy keeps in-frame clones and lacks some. The sample records 200,000 to 250,000 clones, nearly 90% being singletons. The sample comprised peripheral blood. All receptors derive from a young woman who had recovered from COVID-19. CDR3s include the opening cysteine and the closing phenylalanine or tryptophan. Each record gives: V gene, clone size, D gene, J gene, CDR3 protein, CDR3 DNA. The D gene is left open where the match is weak. The size field is filled for only some rows; it gives once, few, many or a size class.

TRBV30	NA	NA	TRBJ2-7	CASNGGGGTYEQYF	TGTGCCTCGAATGGGGGGGGCGGGACCTACGAGCAGTACTTC
TRBV11-1	NA	TRBD1	TRBJ2-7	CASSLATGGPSYEQYF	TGTGCCAGCAGCTTAGCGACAGGGGGACCCTCCTACGAGCAGTACTTC
TRBV6-2/TRBV6-3	NA	NA	TRBJ1-2	CASSPLQGGYTF	TGTGCCAGCAGTCCCCTCCAGGGTGGCTACACCTTC
TRBV6-2/TRBV6-3	NA	TRBD1	TRBJ1-5	CASSLVAGGAFQPQHF	TGTGCCAGCAGTCTCGTTGCAGGGGGCGCGTTTCAGCCCCAGCATTTT
TRBV9	NA	NA	TRBJ2-3	CASSVSPAGRGPTSTDTQYF	TGTGCCAGCAGCGTAAGTCCAGCGGGCCGGGGACCAACTAGCACAGATACGCAGTATTTT
TRBV9	few	TRBD1	TRBJ2-1	CASSVEDRGFGEQFF	TGTGCCAGCAGCGTAGAGGACAGGGGGTTCGGTGAGCAGTTCTTC
TRBV28	NA	TRBD1	TRBJ1-3	CASSPGGASGNTIYF	TGTGCCAGCAGCCCAGGGGGCGCTTCGGGAAACACCATATATTTT
TRBV24-1	NA	TRBD2	TRBJ2-1	CATSDSGLAGSYNEQFF	TGTGCCACCAGTGATTCCGGACTAGCGGGTTCCTACAATGAGCAGTTCTTC
TRBV7-3	NA	NA	TRBJ2-3	CASSLGAGPSTDTQYF	TGTGCCAGCAGCTTAGGGGCCGGGCCAAGCACAGATACGCAGTATTTT
TRBV11-1	NA	NA	TRBJ1-1	CASSLTGRSSTEAFF	TGTGCCAGCAGCTTAACGGGGAGGAGTAGCACTGAAGCTTTCTTT
TRBV7-9	NA	NA	TRBJ2-3	CASSLSRGRTDTQYF	TGTGCCAGCAGCTTATCGCGGGGTCGGACAGATACGCAGTATTTT
TRBV5-5	NA	NA	TRBJ2-7	CASSGDQGTLSYEQYF	TGTGCCAGCAGCGGCGACCAGGGGACCTTATCCTACGAGCAGTACTTC
TRBV12-3/TRBV12-4	NA	NA	TRBJ1-2	CASSYGGGYTF	TGTGCCAGCAGTTACGGCGGAGGCTACACCTTC
TRBV6-2/TRBV6-3	once	TRBD2	TRBJ2-5	CASSPPRRLAGGLEETQYF	TGTGCCAGCAGTCCGCCAAGACGGCTAGCGGGAGGGTTGGAAGAGACCCAGTACTTC
TRBV9	NA	NA	TRBJ1-2	CASSVKPGGLEGYTF	TGTGCCAGCAGCGTAAAACCAGGAGGCCTGGAGGGCTACACCTTC
TRBV11-2	NA	NA	TRBJ2-3	CASSLGRVRTDTQYF	TGTGCCAGCAGTCTTGGGCGGGTGCGCACAGATACGCAGTATTTT
TRBV27	NA	TRBD1	TRBJ2-2	CASSLQQGAPGELFF	TGTGCCAGCAGTTTGCAGCAGGGGGCTCCCGGGGAGCTGTTTTTT
TRBV2	NA	TRBD2	TRBJ2-7	CASTGSSGAYEQYF	TGTGCCAGCACTGGATCTAGCGGAGCCTACGAGCAGTACTTC
TRBV7-9	NA	NA	TRBJ1-2	CASSLGAYGYTF	TGTGCCAGCAGCTTAGGGGCCTATGGCTACACCTTC
TRBV7-2	NA	TRBD2	TRBJ2-7	CASSFAGTSGSNEQYF	TGTGCCAGCAGCTTCGCCGGGACTAGCGGGAGTAACGAGCAGTACTTC
TRBV7-9	NA	TRBD1	TRBJ2-1	CASSLGTASYNEQFF	TGTGCCAGCAGCTTGGGGACAGCTTCCTACAATGAGCAGTTCTTC
TRBV19	NA	NA	TRBJ2-7	CASSAGDGAYEQYF	TGTGCCAGTAGTGCAGGGGATGGAGCCTACGAGCAGTACTTC
TRBV6-2/TRBV6-3	NA	NA	TRBJ1-2	CASSKRREQVGSYGYTF	TGTGCCAGCAGTAAAAGAAGGGAGCAGGTGGGCAGCTATGGCTACACCTTC
TRBV2	NA	TRBD1	TRBJ1-5	CASRTVGQAQHF	TGTGCCAGCAGAACCGTGGGACAGGCCCAGCATTTT
TRBV27	NA	TRBD1	TRBJ1-2	CVTRTGPNYGYTF	TGTGTCACCAGGACAGGGCCCAACTATGGCTACACCTTC
TRBV25-1	NA	NA	TRBJ2-3	CASSLRGGVATDTQYF	TGTGCCAGCAGTCTTAGGGGGGGGGTGGCCACAGATACGCAGTATTTT
TRBV7-9	NA	NA	TRBJ2-1	CASSPDGRAGSSYNEQFF	TGTGCCAGCAGCCCAGACGGCCGGGCGGGGAGCTCCTACAATGAGCAGTTCTTC
TRBV4-1	once	TRBD2	TRBJ2-1	CASSHLWTSGSEAYNEQFF	TGCGCCAGCAGCCACCTCTGGACTAGCGGGAGCGAGGCCTACAATGAGCAGTTCTTC
TRBV6-6	NA	NA	TRBJ2-1	CASSRTAGNEQFF	TGTGCCAGCAGTAGGACAGCAGGGAATGAGCAGTTCTTC
TRBV19	NA	NA	TRBJ1-5	CASSFPNGDQPQHF	TGTGCCAGTAGTTTTCCAAACGGGGATCAGCCCCAGCATTTT